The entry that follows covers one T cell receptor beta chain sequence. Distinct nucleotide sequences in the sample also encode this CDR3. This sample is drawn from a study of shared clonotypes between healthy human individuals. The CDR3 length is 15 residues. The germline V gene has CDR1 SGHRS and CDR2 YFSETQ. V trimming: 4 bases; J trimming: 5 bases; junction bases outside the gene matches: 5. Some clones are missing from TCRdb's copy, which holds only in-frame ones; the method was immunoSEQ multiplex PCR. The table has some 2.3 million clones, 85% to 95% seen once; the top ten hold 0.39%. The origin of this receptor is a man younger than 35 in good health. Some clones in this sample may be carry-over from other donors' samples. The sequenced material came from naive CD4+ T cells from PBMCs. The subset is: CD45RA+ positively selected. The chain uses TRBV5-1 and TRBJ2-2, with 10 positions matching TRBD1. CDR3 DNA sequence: TGCGCCAGCAGCCTAGGACAGGGGGTTACCGGGGAGCTGTTTTTT. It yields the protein CASSLGQGVTGELFF. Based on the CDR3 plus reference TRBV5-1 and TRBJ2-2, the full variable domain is KAGVTQTPRYLIKTRGQQVTLSCSPISGHRSVSWYQQTPGQGLQFLFEYFSETQRNKGNFPGRFSGRQFSNSRSEMNVSTLELGDSALYLCASSLGQGVTGELFFGEGSRLTVL.